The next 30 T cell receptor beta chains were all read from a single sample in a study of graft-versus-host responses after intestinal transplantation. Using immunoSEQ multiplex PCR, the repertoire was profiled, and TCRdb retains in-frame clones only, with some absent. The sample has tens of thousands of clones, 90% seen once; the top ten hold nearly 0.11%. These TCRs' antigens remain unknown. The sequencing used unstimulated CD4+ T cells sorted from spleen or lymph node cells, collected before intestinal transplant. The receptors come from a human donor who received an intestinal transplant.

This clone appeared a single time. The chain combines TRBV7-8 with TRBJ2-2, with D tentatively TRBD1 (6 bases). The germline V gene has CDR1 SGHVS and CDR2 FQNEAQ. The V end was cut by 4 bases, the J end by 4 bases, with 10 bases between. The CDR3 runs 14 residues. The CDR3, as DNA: TGTGCCAGCAGCTCGTGGACAGCCACCGGGGAGCTGTTTTTT. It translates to CASSSWTATGELFF.

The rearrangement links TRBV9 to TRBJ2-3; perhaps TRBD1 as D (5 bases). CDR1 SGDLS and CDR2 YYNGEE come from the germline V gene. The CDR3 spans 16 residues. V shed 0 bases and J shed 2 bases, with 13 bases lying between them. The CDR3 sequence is CASSVVWGSNTDTQYF. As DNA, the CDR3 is TGTGCCAGCAGCGTAGTGTGGGGCAGCAACACAGATACGCAGTATTTT. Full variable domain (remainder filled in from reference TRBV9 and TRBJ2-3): DSGVTQTPKHLITATGQRVTLRCSPRSGDLSVYWYQQSLDQGLQFLIQYYNGEERAKGNILERFSAQQFPDLHSELNLSSLELGDSALYFCASSVVWGSNTDTQYFGPGTRLTVL.

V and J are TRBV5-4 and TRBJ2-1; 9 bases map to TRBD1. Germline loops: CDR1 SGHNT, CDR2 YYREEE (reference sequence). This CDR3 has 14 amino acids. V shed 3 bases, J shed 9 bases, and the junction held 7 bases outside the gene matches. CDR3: CASSSKQGAVEQFF. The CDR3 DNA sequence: TGTGCCAGCAGCTCTAAACAGGGGGCAGTTGAGCAGTTCTTC.

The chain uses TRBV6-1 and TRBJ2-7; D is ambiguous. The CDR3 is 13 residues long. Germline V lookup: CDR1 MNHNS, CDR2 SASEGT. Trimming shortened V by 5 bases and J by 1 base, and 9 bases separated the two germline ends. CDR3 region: CASSYERSYEQYF. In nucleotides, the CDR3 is TGTGCCAGCAGTTATGAGAGGTCCTACGAGCAGTACTTC.

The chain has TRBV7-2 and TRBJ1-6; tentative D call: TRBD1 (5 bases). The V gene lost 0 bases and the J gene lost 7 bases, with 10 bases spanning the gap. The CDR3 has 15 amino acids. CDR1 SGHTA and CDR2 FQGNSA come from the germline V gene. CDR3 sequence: CASSLAGGQNSPLHF. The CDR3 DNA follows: TGTGCCAGCAGCTTAGCGGGGGGTCAGAATTCACCCCTCCACTTT. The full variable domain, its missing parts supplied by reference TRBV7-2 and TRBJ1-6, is GAGVSQSPSNKVTEKGKDVELRCDPISGHTALYWYRQSLGQGLEFLIYFQGNSAPDKSGLPSDRFSAERTGGSVSTLTIQRTQQEDSAVYLCASSLAGGQNSPLHFGNGTRLTVT.

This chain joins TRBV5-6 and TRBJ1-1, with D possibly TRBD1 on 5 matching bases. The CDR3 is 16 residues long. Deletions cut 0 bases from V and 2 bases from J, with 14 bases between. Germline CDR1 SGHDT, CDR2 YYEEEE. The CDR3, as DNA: TGTGCCAGCAGCTTGGGGTGGGGCACAGAAAACACTGAAGCTTTCTTT. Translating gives CASSLGWGTENTEAFF.

The CDR3 DNA reads TGTGCCAGCACCTCGTGGGACAGGGGCCGGTATGGCTACACCTTC. This sequence encodes CASTSWDRGRYGYTF. The gene calls are TRBV11-2 and TRBJ1-2; TRBD1 matches 10 bases. Trimming cost V 7 bases and J 5 bases; bases outside gene matches: 10. There are 15 residues in the CDR3. Germline V gene data show CDR1 as SGHAT and CDR2 as FQNNGV.

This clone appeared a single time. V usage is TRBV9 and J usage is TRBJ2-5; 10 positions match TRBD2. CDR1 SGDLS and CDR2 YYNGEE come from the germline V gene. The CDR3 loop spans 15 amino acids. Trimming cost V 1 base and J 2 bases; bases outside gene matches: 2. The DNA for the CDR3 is TGTGCCAGCAGCGTACTAGCGGGGGAGCAAGAGACCCAGTACTTC. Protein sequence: CASSVLAGEQETQYF.

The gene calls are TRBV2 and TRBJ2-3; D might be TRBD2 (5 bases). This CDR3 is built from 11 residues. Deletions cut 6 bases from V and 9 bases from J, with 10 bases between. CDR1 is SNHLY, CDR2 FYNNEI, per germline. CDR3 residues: CASSVEGTQYF. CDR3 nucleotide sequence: TGTGCCAGCAGCGTAGAGGGCACGCAGTATTTT.

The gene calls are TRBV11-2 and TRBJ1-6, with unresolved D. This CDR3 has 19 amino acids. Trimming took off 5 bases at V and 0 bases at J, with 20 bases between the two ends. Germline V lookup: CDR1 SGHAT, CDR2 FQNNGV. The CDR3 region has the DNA TGTGCCAGCAGCCTTATATTCTCCACTGGGAGCTCCTATAATTCACCCCTCCACTTT. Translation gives CASSLIFSTGSSYNSPLHF.

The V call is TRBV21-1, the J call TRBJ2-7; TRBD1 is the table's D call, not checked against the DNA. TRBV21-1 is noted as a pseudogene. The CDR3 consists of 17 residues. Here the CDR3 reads CASSGDRGLRGCHEQYF. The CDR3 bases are TGTGCCAGCAGCGGGGACAGGGGGCTTAGAGGTTGCCACGAGCAGTACTTC.

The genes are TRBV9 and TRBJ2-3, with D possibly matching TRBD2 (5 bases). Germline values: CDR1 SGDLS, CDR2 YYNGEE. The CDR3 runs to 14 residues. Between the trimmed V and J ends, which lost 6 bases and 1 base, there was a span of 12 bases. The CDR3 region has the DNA TGTGCCAGCACCCCCGGCGGGCGCACAGATACGCAGTATTTT. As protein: CASTPGGRTDTQYF.

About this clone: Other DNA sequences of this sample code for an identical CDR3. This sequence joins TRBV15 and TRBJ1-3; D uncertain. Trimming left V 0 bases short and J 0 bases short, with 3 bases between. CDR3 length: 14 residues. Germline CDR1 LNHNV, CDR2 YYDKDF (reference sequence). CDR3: CATSRDSSGNTIYF. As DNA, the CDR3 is TGTGCCACCAGCAGAGACAGCTCTGGAAACACCATATATTTT.

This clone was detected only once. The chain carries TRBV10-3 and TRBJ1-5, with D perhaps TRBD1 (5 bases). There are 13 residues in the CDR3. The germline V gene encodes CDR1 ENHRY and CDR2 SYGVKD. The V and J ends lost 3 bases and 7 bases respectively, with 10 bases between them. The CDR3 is CAISEHQGQPQHF. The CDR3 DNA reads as TGTGCCATCAGTGAACATCAGGGCCAGCCCCAGCATTTT.

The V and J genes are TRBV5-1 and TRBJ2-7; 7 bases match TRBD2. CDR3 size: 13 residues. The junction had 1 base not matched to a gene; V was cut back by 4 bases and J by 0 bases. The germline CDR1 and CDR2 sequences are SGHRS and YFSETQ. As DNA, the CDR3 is TGCGCCAGCAGCCCGGGGGGCTCCTACGAGCAGTACTTC. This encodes CASSPGGSYEQYF.

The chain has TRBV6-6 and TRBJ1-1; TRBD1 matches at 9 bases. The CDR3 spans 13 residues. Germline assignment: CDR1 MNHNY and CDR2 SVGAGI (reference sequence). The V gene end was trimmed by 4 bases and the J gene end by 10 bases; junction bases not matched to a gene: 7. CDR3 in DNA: TGTGCCAGCAGTTCCTCACAGGGGGCAGGAGCTTTCTTT. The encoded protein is CASSSSQGAGAFF.

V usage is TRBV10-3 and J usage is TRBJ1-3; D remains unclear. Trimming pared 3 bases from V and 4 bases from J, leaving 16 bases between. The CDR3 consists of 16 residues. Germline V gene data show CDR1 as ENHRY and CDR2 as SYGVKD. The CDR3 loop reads CAISDAPRTGGNTIYF. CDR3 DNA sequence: TGTGCCATCAGTGACGCCCCTCGGACGGGAGGAAACACCATATATTTT.

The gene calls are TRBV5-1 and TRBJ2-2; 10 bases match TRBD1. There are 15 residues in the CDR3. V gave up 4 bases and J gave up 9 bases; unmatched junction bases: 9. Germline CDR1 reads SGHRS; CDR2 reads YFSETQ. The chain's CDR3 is CASSEGQGPHRELFF. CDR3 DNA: TGCGCCAGCAGCGAGGGACAGGGGCCTCACCGGGAGCTGTTTTTT.

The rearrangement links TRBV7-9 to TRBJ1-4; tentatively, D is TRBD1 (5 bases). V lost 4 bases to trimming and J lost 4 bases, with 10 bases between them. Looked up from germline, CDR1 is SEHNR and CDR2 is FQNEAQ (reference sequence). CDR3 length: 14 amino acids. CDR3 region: CASSSGTFNEKLFF. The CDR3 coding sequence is TGTGCCAGCAGCTCCGGGACTTTTAATGAAAAACTGTTTTTT.

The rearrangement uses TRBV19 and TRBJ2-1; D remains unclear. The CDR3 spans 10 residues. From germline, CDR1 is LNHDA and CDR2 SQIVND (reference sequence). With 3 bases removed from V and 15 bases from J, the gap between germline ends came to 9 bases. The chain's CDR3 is CASSIVTPFF. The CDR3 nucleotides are TGTGCCAGTAGTATCGTCACTCCGTTCTTC.

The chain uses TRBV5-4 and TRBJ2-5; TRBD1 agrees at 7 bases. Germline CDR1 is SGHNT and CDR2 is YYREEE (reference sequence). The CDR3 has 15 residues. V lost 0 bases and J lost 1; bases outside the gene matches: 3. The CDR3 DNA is TGTGCCAGCAGCTTGGAGGACAGGAGCCAAGAGACCCAGTACTTC. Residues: CASSLEDRSQETQYF.

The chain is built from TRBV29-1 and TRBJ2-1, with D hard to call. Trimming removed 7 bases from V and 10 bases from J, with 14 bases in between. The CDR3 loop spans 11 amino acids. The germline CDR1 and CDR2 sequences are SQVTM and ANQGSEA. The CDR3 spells CSATNGREQFF. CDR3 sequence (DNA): TGCAGCGCCACGAACGGCAGGGAGCAGTTCTTC.

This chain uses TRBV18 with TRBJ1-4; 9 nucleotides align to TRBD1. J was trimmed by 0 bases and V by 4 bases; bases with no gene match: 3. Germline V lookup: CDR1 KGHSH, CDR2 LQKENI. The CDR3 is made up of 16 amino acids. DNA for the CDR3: TGTGCCAGCTCACGACAGGGGGTTGCAACTAATGAAAAACTGTTTTTT. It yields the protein CASSRQGVATNEKLFF.

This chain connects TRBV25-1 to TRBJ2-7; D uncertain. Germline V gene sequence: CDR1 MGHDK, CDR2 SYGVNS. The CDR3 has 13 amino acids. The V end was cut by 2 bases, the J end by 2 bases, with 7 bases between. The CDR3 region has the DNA TGTGCCAGCAGTGAAGAGGCAGCCTACGAGCAGTACTTC. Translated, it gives CASSEEAAYEQYF.

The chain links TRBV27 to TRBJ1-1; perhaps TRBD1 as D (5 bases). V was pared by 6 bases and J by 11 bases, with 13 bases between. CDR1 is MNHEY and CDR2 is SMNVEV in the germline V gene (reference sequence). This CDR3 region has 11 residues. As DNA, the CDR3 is TGTGCCAGCAGCGGGGGTCGCGGGGCTTTCTTT. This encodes CASSGGRGAFF.

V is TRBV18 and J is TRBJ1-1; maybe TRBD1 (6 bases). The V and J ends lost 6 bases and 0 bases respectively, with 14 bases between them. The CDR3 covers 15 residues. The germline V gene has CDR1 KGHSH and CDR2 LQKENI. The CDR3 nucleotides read TGTGCCAGCTCCCCGTGGGACAAAATGAACACTGAAGCTTTCTTT. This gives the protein CASSPWDKMNTEAFF.

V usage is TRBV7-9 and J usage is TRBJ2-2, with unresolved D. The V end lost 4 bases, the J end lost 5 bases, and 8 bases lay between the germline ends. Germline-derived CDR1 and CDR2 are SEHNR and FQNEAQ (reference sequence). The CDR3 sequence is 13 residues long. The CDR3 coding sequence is TGTGCCAGCAGCTCCCCCGGTACCGGGGAGCTGTTTTTT. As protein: CASSSPGTGELFF.

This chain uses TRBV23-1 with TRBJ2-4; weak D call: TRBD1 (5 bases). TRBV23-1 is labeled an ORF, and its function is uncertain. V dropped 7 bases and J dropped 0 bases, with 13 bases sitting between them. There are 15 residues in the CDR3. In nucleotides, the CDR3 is TGCGCCAGCATGTGCGAGACAGTAGCCAAAAACATTCAGTACTTC. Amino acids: CASMCETVAKNIQYF.

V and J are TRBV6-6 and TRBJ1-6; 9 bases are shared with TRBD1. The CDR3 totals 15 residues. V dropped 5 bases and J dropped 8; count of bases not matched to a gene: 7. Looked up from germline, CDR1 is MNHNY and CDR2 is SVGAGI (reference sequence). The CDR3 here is CASSTGRDRDSPLHF. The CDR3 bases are TGTGCCAGCAGTACGGGTCGGGACAGGGATTCACCCCTCCACTTT.

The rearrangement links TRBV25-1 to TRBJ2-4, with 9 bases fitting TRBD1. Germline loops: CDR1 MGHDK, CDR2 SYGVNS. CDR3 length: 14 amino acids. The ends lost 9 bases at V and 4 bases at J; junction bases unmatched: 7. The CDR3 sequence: CASMDRGHKNIQYF. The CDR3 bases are TGTGCCAGTATGGACAGGGGCCATAAAAACATTCAGTACTTC.